Below, 16 T cell receptor beta chains from the same sample are listed, as sequenced in a study of cytomegalovirus exposure and HLA in healthy donors. Primers: 60 Vbeta forward and 13 Jbeta reverse. The assay was immunoSEQ multiplex PCR, and TCRdb's table has in-frame clones only and misses some. The data show 100,000 to 150,000 clones, around 72% seen once. The sample consisted of PBMCs. These receptors came from a human donor in good health.

The chain recombines TRBV19 with TRBJ2-6; 10 nucleotides agree with TRBD1. The CDR3 consists of 17 residues. Germline V gene lookup returns CDR1 LNHDA and CDR2 SQIVND (reference sequence). V shed 7 bases, J shed 1 base, and the junction held 7 bases outside the gene matches. The CDR3 sequence: CASIPTGGGSGANVLTF. Here the CDR3 DNA reads TGTGCCAGTATCCCGACAGGGGGCGGGTCTGGGGCCAACGTCCTGACTTTC.

This chain links TRBV11-2 with TRBJ2-2, with 11 positions matching TRBD2. The CDR3 sequence is 16 residues long. The junction had 4 bases not matched to a gene; V was cut back by 2 bases and J by 5 bases. CDR1 and CDR2 (germline): SGHAT, FQNNGV. In DNA, the CDR3 is TGTGCCAGCAGCTTAAGCATAGCGGGAGGGACCGGGGAGCTGTTTTTT. Its protein product is CASSLSIAGGTGELFF.

The chain links TRBV2 to TRBJ2-1; 9 nucleotides agree with TRBD1. CDR3 size: 15 residues. Per the germline V gene, CDR1 is SNHLY and CDR2 is FYNNEI. Trimming cost V 6 bases and J 5 bases; bases outside gene matches: 8. CDR3 sequence: CASSLGTGWDNEQFF. The CDR3 nucleotides are TGTGCCAGCAGCCTCGGGACAGGGTGGGACAATGAGCAGTTCTTC.

There are a few counts of this clone. The V and J genes are TRBV9 and TRBJ2-2; 10 nucleotides line up with TRBD2. Losses at the gene ends were 5 bases for V and 3 bases for J; bases not matched to a gene: 10. The CDR3 is made up of 17 amino acids. Germline CDR1 and CDR2: SGDLS and YYNGEE. This CDR3 reads CASSHLSGRLDTGELFF. In DNA form, the CDR3 reads TGTGCCAGCAGTCATCTTAGCGGGAGGCTCGACACCGGGGAGCTGTTTTTT.

The CDR3 DNA reads as TGTGCCAGCAGTTACTCAACAGGGCACGGGGAGCTGTTTTTT. Translated: CASSYSTGHGELFF. V is TRBV6-5 and J is TRBJ2-2, with D perhaps matching TRBD1 (6 bases). The CDR3 length is 14 residues. Germline values: CDR1 MNHEY, CDR2 SVGAGI. Trimming shortened V by 0 bases and J by 7 bases, and 9 bases separated the two germline ends.

The rearrangement links TRBV10-1 to TRBJ2-5, with D possibly TRBD2 on 6 matching bases. V was pared by 6 bases and J by 1 base, with 27 bases between. Germline V gives CDR1 WNHNN, CDR2 SYGVQD (reference sequence). The CDR3 loop spans 19 amino acids. The CDR3 loop reads CASRPSGTRREEIQETQYF. The CDR3 DNA reads as TGCGCCAGCAGACCAAGTGGTACGCGGAGGGAGGAGATCCAAGAGACCCAGTACTTC.

The V gene is TRBV6-6, the J gene TRBJ1-4; TRBD1 matches at 10 bases. The CDR3 extends over 14 amino acids. Germline CDR1 MNHNY, CDR2 SVGAGI (reference sequence). The trim removed 6 bases at V and 7 bases at J, leaving 5 bases unmatched. The CDR3 here is CASRGQGWIEKLFF. For the CDR3, the DNA is TGTGCCAGCAGGGGACAGGGGTGGATTGAAAAACTGTTTTTT.

The chain links TRBV6-5 to TRBJ1-3, with D possibly matching TRBD1 (5 bases). Per germline, CDR1 MNHEY and CDR2 SVGAGI. CDR3 size: 13 residues. V lost 10 bases to trimming and J lost 3 bases, with 13 bases between them. The CDR3 DNA reads as TGTGCCACCACGCAGGGATATGGAAACACCATATATTTT. As protein: CATTQGYGNTIYF.

This chain links TRBV21-1 with TRBJ2-3; the D call TRBD2 from the table was never checked on the DNA. TRBV21-1 is given as a pseudogene. This CDR3 is built from 18 residues. CDR3 in amino acids: CASSKGHGGVTGTDTQYF. In DNA form, the CDR3 reads TGTGCCAGCAGCAAAGGTCATGGGGGGGTAACTGGCACAGATACGCAGTATTTT.

The genes are TRBV5-1 and TRBJ2-3, with TRBD1 identical over 8 bases. The germline CDR1 and CDR2 sequences are SGHRS and YFSETQ. The CDR3 is made up of 13 amino acids. Trimming cost V 5 bases and J 1 base; bases outside gene matches: 0. The DNA of the CDR3 is TGCGCCAGCAGGACAGGGGGCACAGATACGCAGTATTTT. It translates to CASRTGGTDTQYF.

The genes are TRBV28 and TRBJ1-5; 9 bases map to TRBD1. Germline trimming cut 3 bases from V and 2 bases from J; bases unmatched to any gene: 5. The CDR3 length is 16 residues. Germline-derived CDR1 and CDR2 are MDHEN and SYDVKM. CDR3 residues: CASSFRDRVGNQPQHF. The DNA of the CDR3 is TGTGCCAGCAGTTTTAGGGACAGGGTTGGCAATCAGCCCCAGCATTTT.

The chain is built from TRBV6-1 and TRBJ2-1; the match to TRBD1 covers 8 bases. Germline V gene lookup returns CDR1 MNHNS and CDR2 SASEGT. Trimming cost V 3 bases and J 5 bases; bases outside gene matches: 6. The CDR3 loop spans 15 amino acids. The CDR3 spells CASSDKPRGHNEQFF. As DNA, the CDR3 is TGTGCCAGCAGTGATAAGCCCAGGGGGCACAATGAGCAGTTCTTC.

The rearrangement links TRBV7-9 to TRBJ2-2; 9 positions agree with TRBD2. V was pared by 3 bases and J by 7 bases, with 9 bases of the junction left unmatched. From germline, CDR1 is SEHNR and CDR2 FQNEAQ (reference sequence). The CDR3 runs 16 residues. This CDR3 is CASSFAGGPSVGELFF. CDR3 bases: TGTGCCAGCAGCTTTGCGGGAGGGCCTTCGGTCGGGGAGCTGTTTTTT.

The genes are TRBV7-9 and TRBJ2-6; D may be TRBD2 (6 bases). V was shortened by 1 base and J by 0 bases, with 13 bases between the two germline ends. Germline CDR1 reads SEHNR; CDR2 reads FQNEAQ (reference sequence). The CDR3 totals 18 residues. DNA of the CDR3: TGTGCCAGCAGCTTAGGGGGTCGGGGGACCTCTGGGGCCAACGTCCTGACTTTC. Protein: CASSLGGRGTSGANVLTF.

The chain has TRBV2 and TRBJ1-3; 7 bases fit TRBD1. Germline CDR1 reads SNHLY; CDR2 reads FYNNEI. This CDR3 spans 15 amino acids. J gave up 2 bases and V 6 bases, and 7 bases lay outside the gene matches. The CDR3 loop is CASSDKRGPGNTIYF. CDR3 nucleotides: TGTGCCAGCAGCGACAAGAGGGGGCCTGGAAACACCATATATTTT.

The rearrangement joins TRBV28 to TRBJ1-2; the match to TRBD1 covers 9 bases. This CDR3 comprises 16 residues. Germline CDR1 MDHEN, CDR2 SYDVKM. With V trimmed by 7 bases and J by 8 bases, 17 bases remained unmatched. CDR3 region: CASTPWGTGLKGGYTF. The CDR3 bases are TGTGCCAGCACACCATGGGGGACAGGGCTTAAGGGGGGCTACACCTTC.